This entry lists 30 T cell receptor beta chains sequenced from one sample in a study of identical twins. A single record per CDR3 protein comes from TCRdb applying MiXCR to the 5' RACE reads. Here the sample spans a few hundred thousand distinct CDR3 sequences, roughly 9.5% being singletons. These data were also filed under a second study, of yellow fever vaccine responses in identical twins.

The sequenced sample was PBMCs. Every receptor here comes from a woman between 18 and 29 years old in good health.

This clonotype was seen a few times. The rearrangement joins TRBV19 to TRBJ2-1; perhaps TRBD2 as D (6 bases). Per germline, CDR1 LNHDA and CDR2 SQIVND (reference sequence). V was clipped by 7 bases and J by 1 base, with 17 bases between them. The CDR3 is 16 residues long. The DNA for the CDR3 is TGTGCCAGTAATTCGCAGCCCGGGACTTCCTACAATGAGCAGTTCTTC. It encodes CASNSQPGTSYNEQFF.

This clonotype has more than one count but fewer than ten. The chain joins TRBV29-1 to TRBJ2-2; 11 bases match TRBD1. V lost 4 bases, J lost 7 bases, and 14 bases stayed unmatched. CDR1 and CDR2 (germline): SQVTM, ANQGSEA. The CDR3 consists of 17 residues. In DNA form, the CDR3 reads TGCAGCGTTGGGCGGACAGGGGGCGCATCTTTAGGCGGGGAGCTGTTTTTT. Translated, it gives CSVGRTGGASLGGELFF.

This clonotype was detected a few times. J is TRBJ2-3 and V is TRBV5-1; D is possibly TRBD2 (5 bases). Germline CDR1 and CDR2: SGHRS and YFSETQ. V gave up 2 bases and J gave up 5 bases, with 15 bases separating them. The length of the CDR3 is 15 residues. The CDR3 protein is CASSFSATRGDTQYF. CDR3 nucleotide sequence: TGCGCCAGCAGCTTCTCAGCCACTAGAGGAGATACGCAGTATTTT.

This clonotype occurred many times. Written as DNA, the CDR3 is TGCGCCAGCAGCTTGGACTCCACTAGCACAGATACGCAGTATTTT. Protein sequence: CASSLDSTSTDTQYF. The chain carries TRBV5-1 and TRBJ2-3; no clear D. Deletions cut 0 bases from V and 0 bases from J, with 8 bases between. This CDR3 comprises 15 residues. CDR1 and CDR2 (germline): SGHRS, YFSETQ.

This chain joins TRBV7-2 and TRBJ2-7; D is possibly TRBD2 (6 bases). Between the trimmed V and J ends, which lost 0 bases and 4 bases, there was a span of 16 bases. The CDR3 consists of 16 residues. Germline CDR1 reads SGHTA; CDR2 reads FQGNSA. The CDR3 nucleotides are TGTGCCAGCAGCTTAGCGGGGGGTCTGGGGGGATACGAGCAGTACTTC. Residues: CASSLAGGLGGYEQYF.

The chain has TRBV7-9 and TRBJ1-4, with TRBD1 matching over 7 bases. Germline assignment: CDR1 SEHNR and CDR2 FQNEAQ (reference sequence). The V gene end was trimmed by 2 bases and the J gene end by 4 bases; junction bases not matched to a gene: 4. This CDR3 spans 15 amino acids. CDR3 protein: CASSLPTGLNEKLFF. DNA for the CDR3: TGTGCCAGCAGCTTACCGACAGGGCTTAATGAAAAACTGTTTTTT.

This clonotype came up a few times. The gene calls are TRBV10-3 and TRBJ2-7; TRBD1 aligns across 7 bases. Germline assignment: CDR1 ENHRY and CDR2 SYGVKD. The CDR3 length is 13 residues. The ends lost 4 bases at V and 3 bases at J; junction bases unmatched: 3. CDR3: CAISVGGHYEQYF. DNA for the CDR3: TGTGCCATCAGTGTAGGGGGCCACTACGAGCAGTACTTC.

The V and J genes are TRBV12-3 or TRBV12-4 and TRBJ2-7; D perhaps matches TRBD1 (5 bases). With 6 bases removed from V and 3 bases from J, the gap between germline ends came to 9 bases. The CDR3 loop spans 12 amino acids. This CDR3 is CASREGVYEQYF. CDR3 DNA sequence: TGTGCCAGCAGGGAAGGGGTCTACGAGCAGTACTTC.

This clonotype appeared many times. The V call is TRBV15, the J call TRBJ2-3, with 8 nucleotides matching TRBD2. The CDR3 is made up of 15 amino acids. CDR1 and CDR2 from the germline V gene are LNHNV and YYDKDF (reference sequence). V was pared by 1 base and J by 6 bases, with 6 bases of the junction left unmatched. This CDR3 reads CATSRGREGGDTQYF. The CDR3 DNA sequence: TGTGCCACCAGCAGAGGCCGGGAGGGGGGGGATACGCAGTATTTT.

CDR3 bases: TGCAGTGCCACAAAGGGACTAGCGGGTCCAGTGGCGTTCTTC. This codes for CSATKGLAGPVAFF. The chain is built from TRBV20-1 and TRBJ2-1, with 12 bases that match TRBD2. The CDR3 is 14 residues long. The V gene end was trimmed by 6 bases and the J gene end by 15 bases; junction bases not matched to a gene: 15. CDR1 DFQATT and CDR2 SNEGSKA come from the germline V gene (reference sequence).

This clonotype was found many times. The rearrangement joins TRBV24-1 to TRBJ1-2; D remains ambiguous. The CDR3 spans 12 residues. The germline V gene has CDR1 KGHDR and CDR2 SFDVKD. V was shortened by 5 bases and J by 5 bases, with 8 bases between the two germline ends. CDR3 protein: CATSAGVYGYTF. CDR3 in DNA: TGTGCCACCAGTGCTGGGGTTTATGGCTACACCTTC.

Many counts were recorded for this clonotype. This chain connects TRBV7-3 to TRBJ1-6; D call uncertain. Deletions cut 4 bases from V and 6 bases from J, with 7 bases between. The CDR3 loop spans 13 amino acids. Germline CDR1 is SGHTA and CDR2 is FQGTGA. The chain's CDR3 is CASSSDVNSPLHF. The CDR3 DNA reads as TGTGCCAGCAGCTCCGACGTTAATTCACCCCTCCACTTT.

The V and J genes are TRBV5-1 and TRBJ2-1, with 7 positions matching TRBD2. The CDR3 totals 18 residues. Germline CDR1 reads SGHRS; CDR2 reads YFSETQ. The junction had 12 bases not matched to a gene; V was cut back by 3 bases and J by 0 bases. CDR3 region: CASSSLPSGESSYNEQFF. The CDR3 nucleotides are TGCGCCAGCAGCTCCCTACCTAGCGGAGAGAGCTCCTACAATGAGCAGTTCTTC.

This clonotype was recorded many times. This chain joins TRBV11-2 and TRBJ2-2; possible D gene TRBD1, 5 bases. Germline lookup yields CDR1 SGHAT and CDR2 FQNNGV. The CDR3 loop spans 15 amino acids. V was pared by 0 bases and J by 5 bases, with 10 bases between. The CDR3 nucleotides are TGTGCCAGCAGCTTAGAGTCCAGGGTGACCGGGGAGCTGTTTTTT. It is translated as CASSLESRVTGELFF.

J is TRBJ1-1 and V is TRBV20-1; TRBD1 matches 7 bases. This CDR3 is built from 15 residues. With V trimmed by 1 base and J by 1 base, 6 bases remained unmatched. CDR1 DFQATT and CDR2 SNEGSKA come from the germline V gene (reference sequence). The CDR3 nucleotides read TGCAGTGCTAGAGCTTGGACAGGCACGAACACTGAAGCTTTCTTT. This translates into CSARAWTGTNTEAFF.

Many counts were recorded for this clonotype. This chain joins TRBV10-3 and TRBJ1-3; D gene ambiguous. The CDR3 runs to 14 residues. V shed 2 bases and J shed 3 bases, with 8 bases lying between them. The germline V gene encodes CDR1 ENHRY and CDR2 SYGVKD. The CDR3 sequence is CAISEPRNGNTIYF. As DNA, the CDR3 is TGTGCCATCAGTGAGCCCAGAAATGGAAACACCATATATTTT.

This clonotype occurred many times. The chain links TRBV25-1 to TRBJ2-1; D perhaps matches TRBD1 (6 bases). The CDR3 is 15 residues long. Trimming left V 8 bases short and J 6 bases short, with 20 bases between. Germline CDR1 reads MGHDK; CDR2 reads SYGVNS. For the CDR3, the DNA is TGTGCCAGCTCCTTGGGGGCGAGGTGGGTCAATGAGCAGTTCTTC. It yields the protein CASSLGARWVNEQFF.

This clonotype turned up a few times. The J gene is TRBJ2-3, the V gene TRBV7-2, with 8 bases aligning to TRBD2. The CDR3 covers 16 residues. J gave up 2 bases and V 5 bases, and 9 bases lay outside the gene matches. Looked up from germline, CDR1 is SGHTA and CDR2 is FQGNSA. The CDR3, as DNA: TGTGCCAGCAGCGGCAGGGAACTAGCGGACACAGATACGCAGTATTTT. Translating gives CASSGRELADTDTQYF.

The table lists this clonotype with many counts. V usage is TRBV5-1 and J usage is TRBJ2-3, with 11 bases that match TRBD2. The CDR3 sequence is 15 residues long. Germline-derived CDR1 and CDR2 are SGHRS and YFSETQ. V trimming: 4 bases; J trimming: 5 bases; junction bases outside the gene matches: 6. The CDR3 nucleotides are TGCGCCAGCAGCGCGGGACTAGCGGTGAAAGATACGCAGTATTTT. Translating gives CASSAGLAVKDTQYF.

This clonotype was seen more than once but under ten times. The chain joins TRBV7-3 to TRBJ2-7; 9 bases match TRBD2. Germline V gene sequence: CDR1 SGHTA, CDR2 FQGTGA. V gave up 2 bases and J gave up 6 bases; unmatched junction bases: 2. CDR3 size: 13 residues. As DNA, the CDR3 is TGTGCCAGCAGCTTACTAGCGGGGCTCGAGCAGTACTTC. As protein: CASSLLAGLEQYF.

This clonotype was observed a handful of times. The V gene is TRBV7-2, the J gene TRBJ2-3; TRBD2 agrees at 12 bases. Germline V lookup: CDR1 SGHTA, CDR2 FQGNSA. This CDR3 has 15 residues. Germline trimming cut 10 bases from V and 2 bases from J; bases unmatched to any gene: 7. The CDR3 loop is CATSTSGRVTDTQYF. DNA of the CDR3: TGTGCCACGTCGACTAGCGGGAGAGTCACAGATACGCAGTATTTT.

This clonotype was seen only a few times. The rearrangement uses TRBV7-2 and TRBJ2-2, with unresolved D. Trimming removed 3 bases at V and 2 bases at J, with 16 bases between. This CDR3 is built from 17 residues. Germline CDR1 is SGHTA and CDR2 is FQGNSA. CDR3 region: CASSFYIGGFNTGELFF. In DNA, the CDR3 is TGTGCCAGCAGCTTTTATATAGGTGGCTTTAACACCGGGGAGCTGTTTTTT.

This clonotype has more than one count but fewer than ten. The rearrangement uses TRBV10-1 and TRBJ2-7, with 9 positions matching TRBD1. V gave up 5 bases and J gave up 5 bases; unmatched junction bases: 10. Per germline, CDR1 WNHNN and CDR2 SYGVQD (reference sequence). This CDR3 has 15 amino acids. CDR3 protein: CASSPRTGVRNEQYF. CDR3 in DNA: TGCGCCAGCAGTCCTCGGACAGGGGTAAGGAACGAGCAGTACTTC.

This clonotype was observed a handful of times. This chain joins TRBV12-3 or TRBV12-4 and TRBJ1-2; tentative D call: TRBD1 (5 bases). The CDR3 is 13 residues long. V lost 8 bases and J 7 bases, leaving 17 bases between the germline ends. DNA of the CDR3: TGTGCCAGCCGGAGCGGGGGTGCTGGTGGCTACACCTTC. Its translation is CASRSGGAGGYTF.

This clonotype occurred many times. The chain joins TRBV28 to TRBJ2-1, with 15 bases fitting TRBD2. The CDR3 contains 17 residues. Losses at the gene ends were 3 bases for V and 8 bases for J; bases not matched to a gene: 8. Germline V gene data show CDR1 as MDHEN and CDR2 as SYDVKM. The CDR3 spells CASSFFRTSGGVYEQFF. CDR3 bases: TGTGCCAGCAGTTTTTTCCGGACTAGCGGGGGGGTTTATGAGCAGTTCTTC.

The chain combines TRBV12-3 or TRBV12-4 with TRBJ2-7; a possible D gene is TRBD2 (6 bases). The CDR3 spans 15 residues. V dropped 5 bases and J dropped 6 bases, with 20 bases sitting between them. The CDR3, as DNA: TGTGCCAGCAGTGACTTCCGCGGGACCCTCTCCGAGCAGTACTTC. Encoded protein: CASSDFRGTLSEQYF.

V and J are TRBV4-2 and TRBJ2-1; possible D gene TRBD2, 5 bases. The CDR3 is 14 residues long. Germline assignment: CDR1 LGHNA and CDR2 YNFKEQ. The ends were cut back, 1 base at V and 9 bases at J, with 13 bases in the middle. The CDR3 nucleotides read TGTGCCAGCAGCCAAGGCCCCACTAGGATTGAGCAGTTCTTC. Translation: CASSQGPTRIEQFF.

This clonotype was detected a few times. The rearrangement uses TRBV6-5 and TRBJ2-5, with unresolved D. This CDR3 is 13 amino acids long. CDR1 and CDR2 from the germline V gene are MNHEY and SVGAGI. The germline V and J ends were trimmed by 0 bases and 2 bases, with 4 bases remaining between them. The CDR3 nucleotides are TGTGCCAGCAGTTACTCTAGACAAGAGACCCAGTACTTC. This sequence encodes CASSYSRQETQYF.

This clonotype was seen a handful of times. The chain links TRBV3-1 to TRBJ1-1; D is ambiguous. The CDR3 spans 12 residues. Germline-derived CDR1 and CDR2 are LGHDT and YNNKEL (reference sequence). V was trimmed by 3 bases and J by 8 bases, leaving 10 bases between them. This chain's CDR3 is CASSHSLREAFF. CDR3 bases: TGTGCCAGCAGCCATAGTTTGAGGGAAGCTTTCTTT.

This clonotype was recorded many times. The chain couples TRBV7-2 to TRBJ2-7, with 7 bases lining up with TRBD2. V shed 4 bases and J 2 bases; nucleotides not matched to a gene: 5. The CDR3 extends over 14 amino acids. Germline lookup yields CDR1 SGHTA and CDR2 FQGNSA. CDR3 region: CASSSRAGTYEQYF. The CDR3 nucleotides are TGTGCCAGCAGCTCTAGAGCGGGAACCTACGAGCAGTACTTC.